This entry is about one T cell receptor (beta chain). This specimen belongs to a study of T cells in localized non-small cell lung cancer. The method was immunoSEQ multiplex PCR; TCRdb's version includes in-frame clones alone and lacks a portion of them. The table has roughly 35,000 clones, approximately 92% seen once; the top ten hold 2% to 2.5%. The sequence was obtained from a female donor over 55 with stage I lung adenocarcinoma. This material consisted of peripheral blood, taken before any cancer treatment.

The CDR3 region is CASSHRMGGQTDTQYF. The DNA of the CDR3 is TGTGCCAGCAGCCACCGGATGGGGGGGCAAACAGATACGCAGTATTTT. The genes are TRBV7-6 and TRBJ2-3, with D possibly TRBD2 on 7 matching bases. Trimming took off 5 bases at V and 3 bases at J, with 18 bases between the two ends. The germline CDR1 and CDR2 sequences are SGHVS and FNYEAQ. There are 16 residues in the CDR3.